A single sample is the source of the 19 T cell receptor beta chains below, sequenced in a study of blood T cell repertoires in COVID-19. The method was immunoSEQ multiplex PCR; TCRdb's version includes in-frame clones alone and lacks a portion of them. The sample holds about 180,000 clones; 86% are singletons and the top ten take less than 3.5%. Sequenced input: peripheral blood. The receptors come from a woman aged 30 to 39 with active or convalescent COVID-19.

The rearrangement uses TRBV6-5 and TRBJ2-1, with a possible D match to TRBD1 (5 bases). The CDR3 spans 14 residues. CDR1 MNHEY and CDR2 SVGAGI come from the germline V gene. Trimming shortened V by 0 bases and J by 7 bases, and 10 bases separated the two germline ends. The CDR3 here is CASSYSQGRNEQFF. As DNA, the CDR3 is TGTGCCAGCAGTTACTCCCAGGGTCGAAATGAGCAGTTCTTC.

The CDR3 DNA reads TGCGCCAGCAGCCCCGGGGACACCTCTAATGAAAAACTGTTTTTT. This codes for CASSPGDTSNEKLFF. The chain links TRBV5-1 to TRBJ1-4, with a possible D match to TRBD1 (6 bases). The CDR3 covers 15 residues. V lost 4 bases and J lost 3, with 13 bases in between. Germline CDR1 reads SGHRS; CDR2 reads YFSETQ.

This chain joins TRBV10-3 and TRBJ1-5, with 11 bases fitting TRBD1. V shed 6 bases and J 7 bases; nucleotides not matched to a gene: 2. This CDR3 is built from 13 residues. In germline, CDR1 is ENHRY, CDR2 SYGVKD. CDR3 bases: TGTGCCATCAGCTGGGACAGGGGGCAGCCCCAGCATTTT. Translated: CAISWDRGQPQHF.

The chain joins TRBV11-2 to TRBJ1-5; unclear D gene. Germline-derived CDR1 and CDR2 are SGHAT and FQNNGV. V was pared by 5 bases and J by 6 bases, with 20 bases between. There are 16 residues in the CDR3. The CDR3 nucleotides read TGTGCCAGCAGCCGTAGGAGCGGCGAAGGTTTTCAGCCCCAGCATTTT. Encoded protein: CASSRRSGEGFQPQHF.

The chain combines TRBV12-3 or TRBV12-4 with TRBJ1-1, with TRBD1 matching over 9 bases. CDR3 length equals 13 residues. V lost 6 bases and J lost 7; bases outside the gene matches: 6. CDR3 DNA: TGTGCCAGCAGCGGACAGGGGTTAGGTGAAGCTTTCTTT. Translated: CASSGQGLGEAFF.

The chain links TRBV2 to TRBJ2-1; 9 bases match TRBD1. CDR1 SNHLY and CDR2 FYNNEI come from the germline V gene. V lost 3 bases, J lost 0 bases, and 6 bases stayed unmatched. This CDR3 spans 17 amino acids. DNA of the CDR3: TGTGCCAGCAGTGAGACAGGGGGTACAAGCTCCTACAATGAGCAGTTCTTC. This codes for CASSETGGTSSYNEQFF. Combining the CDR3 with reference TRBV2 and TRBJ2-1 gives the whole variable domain EPEVTQTPSHQVTQMGQEVILRCVPISNHLYFYWYRQILGQKVEFLVSFYNNEISEKSEIFDDQFSVERPDGSNFTLKIRSTKLEDSAMYFCASSETGGTSSYNEQFFGPGTRLTVL.

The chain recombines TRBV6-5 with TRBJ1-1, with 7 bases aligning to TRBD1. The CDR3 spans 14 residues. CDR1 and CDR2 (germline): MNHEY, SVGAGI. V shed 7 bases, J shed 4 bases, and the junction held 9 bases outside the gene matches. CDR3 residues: CASTSGGSITEAFF. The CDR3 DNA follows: TGTGCCAGCACCTCAGGGGGTAGTATCACTGAAGCTTTCTTT.

CDR3 residues: CASSQGQGRGRAEAFF. The CDR3, as DNA: TGTGCCAGCAGCCAGGGACAGGGTAGGGGCAGGGCTGAAGCTTTCTTT. This chain connects TRBV14 to TRBJ1-1; 9 nucleotides line up with TRBD1. V lost 3 bases and J lost 6; bases outside the gene matches: 11. Germline loops: CDR1 SGHDN, CDR2 FVKESK. CDR3 length: 16 amino acids.

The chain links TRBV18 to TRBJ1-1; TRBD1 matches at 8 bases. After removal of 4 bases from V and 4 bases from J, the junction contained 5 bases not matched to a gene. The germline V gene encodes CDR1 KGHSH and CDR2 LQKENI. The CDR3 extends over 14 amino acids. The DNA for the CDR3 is TGTGCCAGCTCACAAGACAGGGGCCGCACTGAAGCTTTCTTT. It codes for CASSQDRGRTEAFF.

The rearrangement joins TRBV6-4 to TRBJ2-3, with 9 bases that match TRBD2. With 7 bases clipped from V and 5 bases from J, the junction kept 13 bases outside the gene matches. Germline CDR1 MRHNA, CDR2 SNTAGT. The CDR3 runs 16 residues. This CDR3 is CASTPQPGLAGDTQYF. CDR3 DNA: TGTGCCAGCACCCCCCAACCGGGACTAGCAGGAGATACGCAGTATTTT.

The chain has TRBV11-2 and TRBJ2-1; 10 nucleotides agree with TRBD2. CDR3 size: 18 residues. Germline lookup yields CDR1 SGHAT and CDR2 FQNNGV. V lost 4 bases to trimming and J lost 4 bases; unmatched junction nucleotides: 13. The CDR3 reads CASSWGEPAGGLYNEQFF. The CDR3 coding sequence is TGTGCCAGCAGCTGGGGGGAGCCAGCGGGAGGGCTGTACAATGAGCAGTTCTTC.

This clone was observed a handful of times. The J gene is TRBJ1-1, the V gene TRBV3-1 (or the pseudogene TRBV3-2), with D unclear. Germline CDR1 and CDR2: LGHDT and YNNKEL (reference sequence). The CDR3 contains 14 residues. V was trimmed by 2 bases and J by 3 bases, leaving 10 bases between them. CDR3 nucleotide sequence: TGTGCCAGCAGCCAAAGGGAGGAATACACTGAAGCTTTCTTT. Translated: CASSQREEYTEAFF.

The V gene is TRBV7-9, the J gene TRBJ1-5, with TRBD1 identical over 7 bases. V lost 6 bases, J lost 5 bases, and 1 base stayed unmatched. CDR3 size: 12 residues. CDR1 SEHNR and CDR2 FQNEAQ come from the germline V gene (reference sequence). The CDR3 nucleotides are TGTGCCAGCAGTACAGGGGATCAGCCCCAGCATTTT. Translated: CASSTGDQPQHF. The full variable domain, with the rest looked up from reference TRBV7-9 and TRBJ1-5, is DTGVSQNPRHKITKRGQNVTFRCDPISEHNRLYWYRQTLGQGPEFLTYFQNEAQLEKSRLLSDRFSAERPKGSFSTLEIQRTEQGDSAMYLCASSTGDQPQHFGDGTRLSIL.

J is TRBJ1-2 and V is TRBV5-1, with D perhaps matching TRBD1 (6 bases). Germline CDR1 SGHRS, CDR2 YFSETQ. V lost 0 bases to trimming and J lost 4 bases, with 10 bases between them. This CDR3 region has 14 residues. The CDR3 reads CASSLDGRGYGYTF. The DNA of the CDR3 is TGCGCCAGCAGCTTGGACGGCAGGGGCTATGGCTACACCTTC.

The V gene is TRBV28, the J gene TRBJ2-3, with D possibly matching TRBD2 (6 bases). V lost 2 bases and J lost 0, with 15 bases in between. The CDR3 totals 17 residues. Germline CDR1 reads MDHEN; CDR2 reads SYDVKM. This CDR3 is CASSLKLAGSSTDTQYF. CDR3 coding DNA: TGTGCCAGCAGTTTAAAACTTGCGGGGTCTAGCACAGATACGCAGTATTTT.

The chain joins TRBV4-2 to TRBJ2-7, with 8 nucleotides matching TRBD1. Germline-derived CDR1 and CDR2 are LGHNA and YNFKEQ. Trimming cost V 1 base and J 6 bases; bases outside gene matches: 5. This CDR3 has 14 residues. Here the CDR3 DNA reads TGTGCCAGCAGCCAAGTCGCAGGGGGCCTCGAGCAGTACTTC. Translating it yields CASSQVAGGLEQYF.

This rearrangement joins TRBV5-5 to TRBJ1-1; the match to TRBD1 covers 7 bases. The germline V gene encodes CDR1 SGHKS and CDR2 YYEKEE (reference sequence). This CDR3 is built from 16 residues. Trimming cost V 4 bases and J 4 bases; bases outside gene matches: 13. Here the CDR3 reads CASSQGQAMISTEAFF. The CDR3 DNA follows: TGTGCCAGCAGCCAAGGACAGGCGATGATCTCCACTGAAGCTTTCTTT.

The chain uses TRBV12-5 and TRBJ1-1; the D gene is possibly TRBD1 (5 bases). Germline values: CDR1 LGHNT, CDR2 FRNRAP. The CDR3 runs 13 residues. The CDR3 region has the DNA TGTGTTAACGGTGGGGGGGACTCGGCTGAAGCTTTCTTT. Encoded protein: CVNGGGDSAEAFF.

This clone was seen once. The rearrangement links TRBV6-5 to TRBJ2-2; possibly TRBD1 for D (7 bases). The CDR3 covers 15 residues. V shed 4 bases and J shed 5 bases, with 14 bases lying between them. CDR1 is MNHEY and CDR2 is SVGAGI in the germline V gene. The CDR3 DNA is TGTGCCAGCAGTTTGGAGGGGGCAAGGACCGGGGAGCTGTTTTTT. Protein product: CASSLEGARTGELFF.